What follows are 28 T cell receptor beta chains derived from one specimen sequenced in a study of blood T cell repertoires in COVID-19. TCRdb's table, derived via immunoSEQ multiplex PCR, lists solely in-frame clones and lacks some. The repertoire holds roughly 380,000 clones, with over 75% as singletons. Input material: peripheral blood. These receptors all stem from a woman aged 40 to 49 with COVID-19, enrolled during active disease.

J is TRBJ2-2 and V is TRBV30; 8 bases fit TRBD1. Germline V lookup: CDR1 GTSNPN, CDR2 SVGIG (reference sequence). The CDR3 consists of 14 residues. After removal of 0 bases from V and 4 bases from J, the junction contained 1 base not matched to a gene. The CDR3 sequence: CAWSVRGPTGELFF. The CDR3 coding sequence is TGTGCCTGGAGTGTCAGGGGGCCCACCGGGGAGCTGTTTTTT.

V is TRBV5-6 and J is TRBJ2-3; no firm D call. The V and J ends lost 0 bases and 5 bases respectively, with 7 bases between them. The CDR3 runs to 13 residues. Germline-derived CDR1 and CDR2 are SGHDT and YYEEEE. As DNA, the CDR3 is TGTGCCAGCAGCTTGGTGTCGCGAGATACGCAGTATTTT. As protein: CASSLVSRDTQYF. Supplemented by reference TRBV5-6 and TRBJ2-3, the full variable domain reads DAGVTQSPTHLIKTRGQQVTLRCSPKSGHDTVSWYQQALGQGPQFIFQYYEEEERQRGNFPDRFSGHQFPNYSSELNVNALLLGDSALYLCASSLVSRDTQYFGPGTRLTVL.

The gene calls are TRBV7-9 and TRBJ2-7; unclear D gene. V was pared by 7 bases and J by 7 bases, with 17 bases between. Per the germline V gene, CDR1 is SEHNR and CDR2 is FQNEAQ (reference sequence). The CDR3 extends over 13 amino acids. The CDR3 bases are TGTGCCAGCATTGTAGGCACCACCGGGGAGCAGTACTTC. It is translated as CASIVGTTGEQYF.

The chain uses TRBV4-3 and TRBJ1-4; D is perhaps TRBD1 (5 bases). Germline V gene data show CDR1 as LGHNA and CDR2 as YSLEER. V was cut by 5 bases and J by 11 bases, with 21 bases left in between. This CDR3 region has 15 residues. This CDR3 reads CASSGIGGPGMKLFF. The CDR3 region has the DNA TGCGCCAGCAGCGGGATCGGGGGTCCGGGTATGAAACTGTTTTTT.

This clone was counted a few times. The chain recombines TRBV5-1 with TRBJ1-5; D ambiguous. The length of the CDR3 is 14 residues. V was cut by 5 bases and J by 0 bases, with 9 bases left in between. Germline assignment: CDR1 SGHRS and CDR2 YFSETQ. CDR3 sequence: CASRPGYSNQPQHF. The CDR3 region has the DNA TGCGCCAGCAGACCGGGATATAGCAATCAGCCCCAGCATTTT. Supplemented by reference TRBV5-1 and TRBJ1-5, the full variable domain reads KAGVTQTPRYLIKTRGQQVTLSCSPISGHRSVSWYQQTPGQGLQFLFEYFSETQRNKGNFPGRFSGRQFSNSRSEMNVSTLELGDSALYLCASRPGYSNQPQHFGDGTRLSIL.

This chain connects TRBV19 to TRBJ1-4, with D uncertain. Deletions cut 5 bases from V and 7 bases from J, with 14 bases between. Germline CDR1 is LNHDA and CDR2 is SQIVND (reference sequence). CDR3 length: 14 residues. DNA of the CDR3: TGTGCCAGTAGTTGGGCGGGGTCGGGTGAAAAACTGTTTTTT. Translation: CASSWAGSGEKLFF.

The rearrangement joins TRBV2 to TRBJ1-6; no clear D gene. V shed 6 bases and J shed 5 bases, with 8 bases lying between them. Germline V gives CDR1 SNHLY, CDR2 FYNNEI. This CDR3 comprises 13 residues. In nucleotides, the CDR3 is TGTGCCAGCAGGGCCAGTGATAATTCACCCCTCCACTTT. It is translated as CASRASDNSPLHF.

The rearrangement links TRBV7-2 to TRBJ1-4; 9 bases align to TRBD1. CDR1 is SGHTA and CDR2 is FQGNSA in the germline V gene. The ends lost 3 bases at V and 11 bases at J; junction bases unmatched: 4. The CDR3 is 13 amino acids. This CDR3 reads CASSFRTGEKLFF. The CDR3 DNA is TGTGCCAGCAGCTTCAGGACAGGGGAGAAACTGTTTTTT.

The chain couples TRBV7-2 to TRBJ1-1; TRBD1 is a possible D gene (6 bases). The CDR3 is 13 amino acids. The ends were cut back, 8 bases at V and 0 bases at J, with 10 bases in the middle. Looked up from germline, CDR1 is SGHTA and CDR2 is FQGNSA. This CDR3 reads CASRTEMNTEAFF. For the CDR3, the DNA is TGTGCCAGCCGGACAGAGATGAACACTGAAGCTTTCTTT. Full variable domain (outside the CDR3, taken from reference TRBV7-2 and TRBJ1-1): GAGVSQSPSNKVTEKGKDVELRCDPISGHTALYWYRQSLGQGLEFLIYFQGNSAPDKSGLPSDRFSAERTGGSVSTLTIQRTQQEDSAVYLCASRTEMNTEAFFGQGTRLTVV.

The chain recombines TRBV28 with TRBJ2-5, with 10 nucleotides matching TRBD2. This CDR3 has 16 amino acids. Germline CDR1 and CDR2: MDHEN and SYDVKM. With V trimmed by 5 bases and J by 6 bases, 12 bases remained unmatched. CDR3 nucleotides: TGTGCCAGCAGTAGTACGGGACTAGCGCCCCACAAGACCCAGTACTTC. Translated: CASSSTGLAPHKTQYF.

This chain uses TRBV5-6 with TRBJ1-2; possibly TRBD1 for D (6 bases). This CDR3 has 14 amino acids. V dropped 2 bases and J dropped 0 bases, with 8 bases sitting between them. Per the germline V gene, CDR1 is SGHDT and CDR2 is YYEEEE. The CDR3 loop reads CASSFTGPNYGYTF. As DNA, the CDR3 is TGTGCCAGCAGCTTCACAGGGCCTAACTATGGCTACACCTTC.

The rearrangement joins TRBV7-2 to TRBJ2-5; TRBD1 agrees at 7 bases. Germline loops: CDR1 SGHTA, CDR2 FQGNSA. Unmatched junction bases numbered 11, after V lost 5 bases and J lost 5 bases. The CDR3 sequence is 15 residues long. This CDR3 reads CASSPRRGGGETQYF. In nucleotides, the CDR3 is TGTGCCAGCAGCCCCCGACGAGGGGGCGGGGAGACCCAGTACTTC.

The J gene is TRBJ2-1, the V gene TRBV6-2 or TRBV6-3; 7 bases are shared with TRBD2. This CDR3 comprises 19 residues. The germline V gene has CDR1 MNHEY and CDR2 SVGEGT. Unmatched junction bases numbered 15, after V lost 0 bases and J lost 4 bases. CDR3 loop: CASSYSISIDKRGYNEQFF. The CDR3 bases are TGTGCCAGCAGTTACTCGATAAGTATCGACAAGCGGGGATACAATGAGCAGTTCTTC.

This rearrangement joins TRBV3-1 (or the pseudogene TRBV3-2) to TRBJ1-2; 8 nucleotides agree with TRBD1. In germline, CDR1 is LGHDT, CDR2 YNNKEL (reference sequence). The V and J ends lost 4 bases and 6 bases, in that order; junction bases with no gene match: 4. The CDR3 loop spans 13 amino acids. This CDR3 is CASSRGQGNGYTF. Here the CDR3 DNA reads TGTGCCAGCAGCCGAGGACAGGGTAATGGCTACACCTTC.

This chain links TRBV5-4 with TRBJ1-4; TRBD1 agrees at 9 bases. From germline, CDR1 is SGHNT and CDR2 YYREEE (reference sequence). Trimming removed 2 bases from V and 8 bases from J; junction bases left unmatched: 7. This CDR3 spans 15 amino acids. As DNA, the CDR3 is TGTGCCAGCAGCTTAAATACAGGGGGCCGGGAAAAACTGTTTTTT. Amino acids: CASSLNTGGREKLFF.

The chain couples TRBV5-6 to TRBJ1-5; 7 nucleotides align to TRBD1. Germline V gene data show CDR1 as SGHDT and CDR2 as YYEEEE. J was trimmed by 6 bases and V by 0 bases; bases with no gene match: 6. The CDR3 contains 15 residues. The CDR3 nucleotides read TGTGCCAGCAGCTTGGGAGGCACAGGGGTTCAGCCCCAGCATTTT. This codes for CASSLGGTGVQPQHF.

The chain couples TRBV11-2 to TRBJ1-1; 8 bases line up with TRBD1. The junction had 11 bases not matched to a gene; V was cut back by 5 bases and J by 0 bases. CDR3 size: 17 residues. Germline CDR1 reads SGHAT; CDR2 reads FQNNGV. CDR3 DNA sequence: TGTGCCAGCAGCGCGGGGACAGGCGGTTTCATGAACACTGAAGCTTTCTTT. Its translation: CASSAGTGGFMNTEAFF.

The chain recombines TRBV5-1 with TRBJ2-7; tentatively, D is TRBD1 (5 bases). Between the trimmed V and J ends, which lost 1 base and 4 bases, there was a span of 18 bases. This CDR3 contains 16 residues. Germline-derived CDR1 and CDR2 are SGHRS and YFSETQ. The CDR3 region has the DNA TGCGCCAGCAGCTTGCCCAATCCGACAGAGGCTTACGAGCAGTACTTC. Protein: CASSLPNPTEAYEQYF.

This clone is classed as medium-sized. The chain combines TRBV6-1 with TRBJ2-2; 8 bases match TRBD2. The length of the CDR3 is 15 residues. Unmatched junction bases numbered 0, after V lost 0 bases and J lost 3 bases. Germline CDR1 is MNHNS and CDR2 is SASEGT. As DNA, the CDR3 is TGTGCCAGCAGTGAAGCTAGCGGGGACACCGGGGAGCTGTTTTTT. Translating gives CASSEASGDTGELFF.

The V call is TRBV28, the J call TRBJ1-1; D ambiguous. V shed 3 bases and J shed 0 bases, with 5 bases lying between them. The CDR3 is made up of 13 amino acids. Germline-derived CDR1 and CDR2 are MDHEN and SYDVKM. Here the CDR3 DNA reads TGTGCCAGCAGTTTTTTAGTGAACACTGAAGCTTTCTTT. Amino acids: CASSFLVNTEAFF.

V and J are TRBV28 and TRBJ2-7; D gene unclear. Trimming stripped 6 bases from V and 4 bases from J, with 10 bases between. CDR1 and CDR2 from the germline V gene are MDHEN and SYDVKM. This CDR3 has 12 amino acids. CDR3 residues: CASSLTQYEQYF. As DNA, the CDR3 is TGTGCCAGCAGCTTAACCCAGTACGAGCAGTACTTC.

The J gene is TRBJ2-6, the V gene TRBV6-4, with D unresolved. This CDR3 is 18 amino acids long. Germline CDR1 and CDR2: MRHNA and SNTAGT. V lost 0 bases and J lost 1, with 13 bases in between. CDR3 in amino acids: CASSDSALPVSGANVLTF. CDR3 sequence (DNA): TGTGCCAGCAGTGACTCGGCCCTTCCCGTTTCTGGGGCCAACGTCCTGACTTTC.

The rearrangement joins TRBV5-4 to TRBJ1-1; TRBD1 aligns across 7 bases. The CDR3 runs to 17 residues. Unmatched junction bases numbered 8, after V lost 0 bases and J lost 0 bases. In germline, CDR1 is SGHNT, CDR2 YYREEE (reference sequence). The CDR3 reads CASSLGGGTEMNTEAFF. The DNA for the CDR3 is TGTGCCAGCAGCTTGGGCGGAGGGACAGAGATGAACACTGAAGCTTTCTTT. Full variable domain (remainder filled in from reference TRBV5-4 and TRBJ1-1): ETGVTQSPTHLIKTRGQQVTLRCSSQSGHNTVSWYQQALGQGPQFIFQYYREEENGRGNFPPRFSGLQFPNYSSELNVNALELDDSALYLCASSLGGGTEMNTEAFFGQGTRLTVV.

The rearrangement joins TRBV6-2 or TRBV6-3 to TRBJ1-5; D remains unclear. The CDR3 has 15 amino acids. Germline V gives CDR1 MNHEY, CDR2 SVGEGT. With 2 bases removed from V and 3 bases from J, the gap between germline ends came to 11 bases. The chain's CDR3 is CASSYRRSTNQPQHF. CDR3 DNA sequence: TGTGCCAGCAGTTACCGCAGGTCCACCAATCAGCCCCAGCATTTT.

CDR3 protein: CASSQAGGDETQYF. The CDR3 bases are TGCGCCAGCAGCCAAGCGGGAGGAGACGAGACCCAGTACTTC. The chain has TRBV5-1 and TRBJ2-5, with 9 bases that match TRBD2. From germline, CDR1 is SGHRS and CDR2 YFSETQ. The V segment lost 4 bases and the J segment 5 bases; nucleotides outside the gene matches: 6. CDR3 length equals 14 residues.

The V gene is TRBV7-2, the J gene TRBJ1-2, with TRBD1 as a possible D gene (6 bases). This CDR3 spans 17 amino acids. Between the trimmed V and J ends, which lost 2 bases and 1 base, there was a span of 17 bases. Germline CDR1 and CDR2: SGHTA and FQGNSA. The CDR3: CASSLPQGRPFNYGYTF. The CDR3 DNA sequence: TGTGCCAGCAGCTTACCCCAGGGGCGACCTTTTAACTATGGCTACACCTTC.

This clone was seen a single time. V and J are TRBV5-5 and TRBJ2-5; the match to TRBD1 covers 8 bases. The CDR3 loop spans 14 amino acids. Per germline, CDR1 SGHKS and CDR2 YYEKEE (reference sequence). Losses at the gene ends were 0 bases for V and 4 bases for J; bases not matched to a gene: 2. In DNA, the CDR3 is TGTGCCAGCAGCTTGGGGACAGGGACAGAGACCCAGTACTTC. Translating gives CASSLGTGTETQYF.

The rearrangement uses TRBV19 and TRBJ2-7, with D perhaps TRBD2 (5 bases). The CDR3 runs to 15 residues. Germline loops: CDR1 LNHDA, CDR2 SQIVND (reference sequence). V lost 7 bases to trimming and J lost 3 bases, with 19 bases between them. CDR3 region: CASIFKRTEVYEQYF. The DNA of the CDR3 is TGTGCCAGTATTTTTAAGAGGACGGAGGTCTACGAGCAGTACTTC.